Shown below are 4 T cell receptor beta chains from a single sample sequenced in a study of cytomegalovirus exposure and HLA in healthy donors. PCR amplification relied on 60 Vbeta primers (plus 13 Jbeta primers). Libraries were prepared by immunoSEQ multiplex PCR; TCRdb keeps only in-frame clonotypes and omits some of them. The sample table sets out 70,000 to 90,000 clones. Specimen: PBMCs. The receptors derive from a man aged 18 to 29 in good health and CMV-seropositive.

As to this clone: The junction departs from germline at one end; a sequencing error may be responsible. V is TRBV30 and J is TRBJ1-1, with D possibly TRBD1 on 6 matching bases. The CDR3 is 13 amino acids. Germline V gene sequence: CDR1 GTSNPN, CDR2 SVGIG (reference sequence). CDR3 sequence: CAWDRGQNTAAFF. The CDR3 coding sequence is TGTGCCTGGGACCGAGGACAGAATACTGCAGCTTTCTTT. The variable domain in full, completed from reference TRBV30 and TRBJ1-1, reads SQTIHQWPATLVQPVGSPLSLECTVEGTSNPNLYWYRQAAGRGLQLLFYSVGIGQISSEVPQNLSASRPQDRQFILSSKKLLLSDSGFYLCAWDRGQNTAAFFGQGTRLTVV.

The V call is TRBV18, the J call TRBJ2-2; possible D gene TRBD1, 5 bases. There are 15 residues in the CDR3. V lost 2 bases and J 1 base, leaving 8 bases between the germline ends. Germline V gene data show CDR1 as KGHSH and CDR2 as LQKENI. The CDR3 is CASSPSRENTGELFF. The CDR3 DNA reads TGTGCCAGCTCACCATCCAGGGAGAACACCGGGGAGCTGTTTTTT.

The chain is built from TRBV5-1 and TRBJ1-6; 8 positions agree with TRBD1. CDR1 is SGHRS, CDR2 YFSETQ, per germline. The CDR3 length is 15 residues. V shed 1 base and J 10 bases; nucleotides not matched to a gene: 7. CDR3: CASSLTGQGRSPLHF. In DNA form, the CDR3 reads TGCGCCAGCAGCTTGACCGGACAGGGACGGTCACCCCTCCACTTT.

The chain joins TRBV28 to TRBJ2-1; 9 bases agree with TRBD1. With V trimmed by 5 bases and J by 2 bases, 16 bases remained unmatched. The CDR3 runs to 19 residues. CDR1 is MDHEN, CDR2 SYDVKM, per germline. The CDR3 DNA reads TGTGCCAGCAGTCCTCGTCCCGGGACAGGGAAAAGCGCCTACAATGAGCAGTTCTTC. The encoded protein is CASSPRPGTGKSAYNEQFF.